A selection of T cell receptor beta chains follows, all from one sample in a study of blood T cell repertoires in COVID-19. The table came from immunoSEQ multiplex PCR; TCRdb's copy has only in-frame clones and leaves some out. The table records around 77,000 clones, approximately 83% of them present only once. Sequencing input: peripheral blood. The receptors were gathered from a man younger than 45 with COVID-19, enrolled during active disease. Both conserved end residues are part of each CDR3. The D gene is left open where the match is weak. Size is stated for part of the rows, as once, few or many counts, or as a class when the clone is expanded.

J gene,clone size,V gene,D gene,CDR3 DNA,CDR3 protein
TRBJ2-7,-,TRBV7-9,TRBD2,TGTGCCAGCCTAGCGGACTCCTACGAGCAGTACTTC,CASLADSYEQYF
TRBJ1-5,-,TRBV19,TRBD1,TGTGCCAGTACCGTGACAGGGGGAGGCAATCAGCCCCAGCATTTT,CASTVTGGGNQPQHF
TRBJ2-1,-,TRBV2,TRBD2,TGTGCCAGCAGTGAAGCCCAGCGGGAGAATGAGCAGTTCTTC,CASSEAQRENEQFF
TRBJ2-7,-,TRBV7-2,TRBD1,TGTGCCAGCACGACAACAGGGGGGACCTACGAGCAGTACTTC,CASTTTGGTYEQYF
TRBJ2-3,-,TRBV29-1,TRBD1,TGCAGCGTTTCCTCGGCAGGGGGCTTAGCGGAGCGGCAGTATTTT,CSVSSAGGLAERQYF
TRBJ1-4,few,TRBV6-5,-,TGTGCCAGCAGCATCTTAGGTGCGGCTAATGAAAAACTGTTTTTT,CASSILGAANEKLFF
TRBJ2-2,many,TRBV5-3,TRBD1,TGTGCCAGAAGCATGACAGGGATGAACACCGGGGAGCTGTTTTTT,CARSMTGMNTGELFF
TRBJ1-1,-,TRBV10-3,-,TGTGCCATCAGACGAGAGGCAGGGTATACTGAAGCTTTCTTT,CAIRREAGYTEAFF
TRBJ2-7,-,TRBV28,-,TGTGCCAGCAGTCCCCTAAACGGCTACGAGCAGTACTTC,CASSPLNGYEQYF
TRBJ1-4,-,TRBV11-1,TRBD1,TGTGCCAGCAGCTTGACTCCGGGACAGGGGAATGAAAAACTGTTTTTT,CASSLTPGQGNEKLFF
TRBJ1-2,-,TRBV5-1,-,TGCGCCAGCAGCTTGGATGCATGGACAGACTCCTATGGCTACACCTTC,CASSLDAWTDSYGYTF
TRBJ1-2,-,TRBV25-1,TRBD1,TGTGCCAGCAGTGAATCCCGTCCCGGGACAGTTGACGATGGCTACACCTTC,CASSESRPGTVDDGYTF
TRBJ1-2,-,TRBV10-3,-,TGTGCCATCAGGGACAGCGTCAATGGCTACACCTTC,CAIRDSVNGYTF
TRBJ2-5,-,TRBV6-5,TRBD1,TGTGCCAGCAGTTACGCAGGGGGCATGGGCGAGACCCAGTACTTC,CASSYAGGMGETQYF
TRBJ2-6,-,TRBV2,-,TGTGCCAGCACCTGGGGGCGGTCTGGGGCCAACGTCCTGACTTTC,CASTWGRSGANVLTF
TRBJ2-7,-,TRBV2,TRBD1,TGTGCCAGCAGTGGTTGGGACAGCTACGAGCAGTACTTC,CASSGWDSYEQYF
TRBJ2-3,once,TRBV5-1,-,TGCGCCAGCAGCTATAGCGGTAGCACAGATACGCAGTATTTT,CASSYSGSTDTQYF
TRBJ1-3,-,TRBV1,-,TGCACCAGCAGCCCACGGTCTGGAAACACCATATATTTT,CTSSPRSGNTIYF
TRBJ1-2,-,TRBV6-5,-,TGTGCCAGCAGTTCAAGGACAAGCTATGGCTACACCTTC,CASSSRTSYGYTF
TRBJ1-5,few,TRBV6-1,-,TGTGCCAGCAGTGTAGCGCTATTTGGCAATCAGCCCCAGCATTTT,CASSVALFGNQPQHF
TRBJ1-1,few,TRBV10-2,-,TGCGCCAGCAGAGACAGAGTGAACACTGAAGCTTTCTTT,CASRDRVNTEAFF
TRBJ1-1,-,TRBV18,-,TGTGCCAGCTCACAAGACGGAGCGAACACTGAAGCTTTCTTT,CASSQDGANTEAFF
TRBJ2-1,-,TRBV30,TRBD2,TGTGCCTGGACCAGCGGGACTTCCTACAATGAGCAGTTCTTC,CAWTSGTSYNEQFF
TRBJ1-2,-,TRBV28,-,TGTGCCAGCAGTTTATCGCAGGGTAATGGCTACACCTTC,CASSLSQGNGYTF
TRBJ2-3,-,TRBV29-1,-,TGCAGCGTTGAACCGACCGAGGGAGGCACAGATACGCAGTATTTT,CSVEPTEGGTDTQYF
TRBJ2-5,-,TRBV19,-,TGTGCCAGTAGTATCCGAGAGACCCAGTACTTC,CASSIRETQYF
TRBJ1-6,once,TRBV2,TRBD1,TGTGCCAGCAGGGAGACAGGGTCGTGGTCACCCCTCCACTTT,CASRETGSWSPLHF
TRBJ1-2,-,TRBV29-1,-,TGCAGCGTTGATATGGAGGCCCATGGCTACACCTTC,CSVDMEAHGYTF
TRBJ2-5,-,TRBV7-2,TRBD1,TGTGCCAGCAGCCCGACGAGACAGGGGGGACAAGAGACCCAGTACTTC,CASSPTRQGGQETQYF
TRBJ1-1,-,TRBV29-1,-,TGCAGCGTTGAAGAGAGGGTGGGGAACACTGAAGCTTTCTTT,CSVEERVGNTEAFF
TRBJ1-1,-,TRBV19,-,TGTGCCAGTCGCCAAAGGGGGGGGAACACTGAAGCTTTCTTT,CASRQRGGNTEAFF
TRBJ2-1,-,TRBV5-5,TRBD2,TGTGCCAGCAGCTTCCGACTAGCGGGAGCCTACAATGAGCAGTTCTTC,CASSFRLAGAYNEQFF
TRBJ2-3,-,TRBV9,TRBD2,TGTGCCACTAGCGGGAGAGGGTCAGATACGCAGTATTTT,CATSGRGSDTQYF
TRBJ1-4,-,TRBV7-6,-,TGTGCCAGCAGCTCACGGTGGAGGGGAAGTGAAAAACTGTTTTTT,CASSSRWRGSEKLFF
TRBJ1-5,-,TRBV27,-,TGTGCCAGCAGTTTATGGGCAGGTCAGCCCCAGCATTTT,CASSLWAGQPQHF
TRBJ2-7,few,TRBV19,-,TGTGCCAGACGGGGAGAGGGTTACGAGCAGTACTTC,CARRGEGYEQYF
TRBJ1-1,-,TRBV28,-,TGTGCCAGCAGTTCCCGGGACAACATGAACACTGAAGCTTTCTTT,CASSSRDNMNTEAFF
TRBJ1-2,-,TRBV10-3,TRBD1,TGTGCCATCAGGGAGACAGGGGGATCGGGAGGCTACACCTTC,CAIRETGGSGGYTF
TRBJ1-5,few,TRBV6-4,-,TGTGCCAGAGGCGGTCAGCCCCAGCATTTT,CARGGQPQHF
TRBJ1-1,-,TRBV19,TRBD1,TGTGCCAGTAGTATAGCCGCCCAGACAGGGCAGGTGGCTTTCTTT,CASSIAAQTGQVAFF
TRBJ1-6,-,TRBV18,TRBD1,TGTGCCAGCTCCCCAAAGACGACAGGGGGCTCTTCACCCCTCCACTTT,CASSPKTTGGSSPLHF
TRBJ1-2,-,TRBV10-3,-,TGTGCCATCACCGACACAGTCGGCTACACCTTC,CAITDTVGYTF
TRBJ2-5,-,TRBV6-6,-,TGTGCCAGCAGCCTCTCCGGGGAGGCCCAGTACTTC,CASSLSGEAQYF
TRBJ1-1,-,TRBV6-5,-,TGTGCCAGCTTTGGGACACTGAACACTGAAGCTTTCTTT,CASFGTLNTEAFF
TRBJ2-1,-,TRBV2,TRBD1,TGTGCCAGCAGACCCGGGACAGGGGTCTACAATGAGCAGTTCTTC,CASRPGTGVYNEQFF
TRBJ1-2,-,TRBV27,-,TGTGCCAGCAGAGGGGACTCGAGGACCGTCTATGGCTACACCTTC,CASRGDSRTVYGYTF
TRBJ2-7,-,TRBV18,-,TGTGCCAGCTCAGCGTCGGATACAGGGCGCGAGCAGTACTTC,CASSASDTGREQYF
TRBJ2-7,few,TRBV6-1,-,TGTGCCAGCAGTGAGGTCGGGCGGGCGGGCATCTCCTACGAGCAGTACTTC,CASSEVGRAGISYEQYF
TRBJ2-7,-,TRBV30,-,TGTGCCCTTGGGGGAGGTCCCTACGAGCAGTACTTC,CALGGGPYEQYF
TRBJ1-6,-,TRBV3-1/TRBV3-2,-,TGTGCCAGCAGCCAAGGGGAGGGAAGTAATTCACCCCTCCACTTT,CASSQGEGSNSPLHF
TRBJ2-3,-,TRBV30,-,TGTGCCTGGGCCCTCCAGGCTCCCAATACGCAGTATTTT,CAWALQAPNTQYF
TRBJ1-2,-,TRBV2,TRBD1,TGTGCCAGCAGTGATTGGTCGGCAGGGGGCCGCCAGAACTATGGCTACACCTTC,CASSDWSAGGRQNYGYTF
TRBJ2-3,-,TRBV6-1,-,TGTGCCAGCAGTGATAGCATGAGCACAGATACGCAGTATTTT,CASSDSMSTDTQYF
TRBJ1-2,-,TRBV28,-,TGTGCCGTTGCGTCTAACTATGGCTACACCTTC,CAVASNYGYTF